Listed below are T cell receptor beta chains from one sample, sequenced in a study of PD-L1 blockade in urothelial cancer. Clones were read by immunoSEQ multiplex PCR, and TCRdb kept only the in-frame ones, dropping some. This sample carries some 57,000 clones, roughly 84% of them seen once, and the ten largest clones take approximately 1.3%. Sequencing was performed on PBMCs, taken around atezolizumab (anti-PD-L1) treatment. These receptors all come from a man aged 50 or older with urothelial cancer. Each CDR3 is given without its conserved first and last residue. Each record gives: V gene, CDR3 protein.

>TRBV5-1
ASSPDSMGYGYT
>TRBV6-4
ASRGSGANVLT
>TRBV7-9
ASSSKTGVLAYEQY
>TRBV7-9
ASSFTGGDYEQY
>TRBV6-5
ASRTGVGHGYT
>TRBV6-6
ASSTGQGTYNEQF
>TRBV4-3
ASSQVIAGDYEQF
>TRBV7-2
ASSLVGVGAF
>TRBV2
ASSPAGRETQY
>TRBV2
ASSEARLAGGFANTGELF
>TRBV2
ASSVRVPTGELF
>TRBV29-1
SVRTGSNQPQH
>TRBV27
ASSSETYEQY
>TRBV5-8
ASSLPGFSYNEQF
>TRBV18
ASSPLAGTGELF
>TRBV6-4
ASSDSPGRNEQF
>TRBV9
ASSQAGGPETQY
>TRBV19
ASTETSLTGTGSYNEQF
>TRBV4-1
ASSQGTSNGYT
>TRBV5-1
ASSLGRDRATDTQY
>TRBV9
ASSPSGDATSETQY
>TRBV28
ASRTGVDYGYT
>TRBV11-3
ASSLGGSGNEQF
>TRBV15
ATSTPRDRGETQY
>TRBV4-1
ASSRTGVYEQY
>TRBV4-1
ASSQGGLAQDTQY
>TRBV5-1
ASRKSGGAFPDTQY
>TRBV19
ASSIGSGHRDNEQF
>TRBV18
ASSPGTELEAF
>TRBV20-1
SARALNTQY
>TRBV9
ASSVDGLAGVVYEQY
>TRBV11-2
ASSRGEAYEQY
>TRBV9
ASSGPTEQETQY
>TRBV10-3
AITRGSGVGTGELF
>TRBV2
ASSPGTGTGNTIY
>TRBV2
ASRNLQGHGNSPLH
>TRBV11-1
ASAGAVTDTQY
>TRBV2
ASRTGQITDTQY
>TRBV6-6
ASRRTLAGGFETQY
>TRBV19
ASSISNHRGLANTGELF
>TRBV4-1
ASSPQGEGLAAYEQY
>TRBV5-6
ASSRTSSLVSTDTQY
>TRBV30
AWRRPGDQGYT
>TRBV6-5
ASSTQGGYT
>TRBV18
ASSPPGVQDTEAF
>TRBV11-3
ASSLSVNTEAF
>TRBV4-1
ASSRGGLVLSYNEQF
>TRBV5-1
ASSDGQNYGYT
>TRBV19
ASSRTENEQF
>TRBV2
ASSETPGNGGNTIY